The 11 T cell receptor beta chains reported below all come from one sample, sequenced in a study of T cell responses to AZD1222 COVID-19 vaccine. Some clones are missing from TCRdb's copy, which holds only in-frame ones; the method was immunoSEQ multiplex PCR. The repertoire holds approximately 160,000 clones, with around 93% as singletons. The specimen comprised peripheral blood, sampled on day 0 of AZD1222 vaccination. The origin of the receptors is an adult in good health.

The chain employs TRBV28 and TRBJ2-7, with D perhaps TRBD1 or TRBD2 (6 bases each). Germline V gene sequence: CDR1 MDHEN, CDR2 SYDVKM. Trimming stripped 8 bases from V and 3 bases from J, with 11 bases between. This CDR3 region has 12 residues. DNA of the CDR3: TGTGCCAGCCGGGGGCCCCACTACGAGCAGTACTTC. Encoded protein: CASRGPHYEQYF. Full variable domain (rest looked up from reference TRBV28 and TRBJ2-7): DVKVTQSSRYLVKRTGEKVFLECVQDMDHENMFWYRQDPGLGLRLIYFSYDVKMKEKGDIPEGYSVSREKKERFSLILESASTNQTSMYLCASRGPHYEQYFGPGTRLTVT.

This chain joins TRBV11-3 and TRBJ2-1; D gene ambiguous. Trimming took off 1 base at V and 4 bases at J, with 5 bases between the two ends. Germline lookup yields CDR1 SGHNT and CDR2 YENEEA. The CDR3 runs to 13 residues. The CDR3 protein is CASSLVQYNEQFF. In nucleotides, the CDR3 is TGTGCCAGCAGCTTAGTCCAGTACAATGAGCAGTTCTTC.

The chain couples TRBV7-9 to TRBJ1-1, with 7 nucleotides matching TRBD1. Germline V lookup: CDR1 SEHNR, CDR2 FQNEAQ (reference sequence). With V trimmed by 5 bases and J by 6 bases, 9 bases remained unmatched. The CDR3 is 14 amino acids. The CDR3 region is CASSTGTETSEAFF. The CDR3 nucleotides are TGTGCCAGCAGCACCGGGACAGAGACGTCTGAAGCTTTCTTT. The whole variable domain, remainder taken from reference TRBV7-9 and TRBJ1-1, is DTGVSQNPRHKITKRGQNVTFRCDPISEHNRLYWYRQTLGQGPEFLTYFQNEAQLEKSRLLSDRFSAERPKGSFSTLEIQRTEQGDSAMYLCASSTGTETSEAFFGQGTRLTVV.

In its sample, this clone was seen a few times. The chain links TRBV3-1 (or the pseudogene TRBV3-2) to TRBJ2-3; 7 nucleotides agree with TRBD2. The CDR3 totals 15 residues. Trimming at V came to 0 bases and at J to 6 bases, leaving 6 bases not matched to a gene. The V gene's germline CDR1 is LGHDT and CDR2 YNNKEL (reference sequence). Written as DNA, the CDR3 is TGTGCCAGCAGCCAAGATGCGGGAGTCACTGATACGCAGTATTTT. It specifies CASSQDAGVTDTQYF.

Worth noting for this clone: This CDR3 is missing its conserved last phenylalanine or tryptophan, likely due to a read error. It is unclear where the CDR3 begins or ends on the DNA, so no DNA is shown, and the CDR3 is as TCRdb lists it. This chain uses TRBV2 with TRBJ1-2; the table's D call of TRBD1 was not tested on the DNA. Germline-derived CDR1 and CDR2 are SNHLY and FYNNEI. Termini included, the CDR3 measures 12 amino acids. The chain's CDR3 is CASSEGELGQLG.

This sequence joins TRBV10-3 and TRBJ2-7; 13 positions agree with TRBD2. The V gene's germline CDR1 is ENHRY and CDR2 SYGVKD. Germline trimming cut 8 bases from V and 5 bases from J; bases unmatched to any gene: 3. CDR3 length: 13 amino acids. The CDR3 spells CAISGTSGNEQYF. CDR3 sequence (DNA): TGTGCCATCTCGGGGACTAGCGGGAACGAGCAGTACTTC.

This chain joins TRBV10-3 and TRBJ2-3; 7 bases are a match to TRBD2. Germline assignment: CDR1 ENHRY and CDR2 SYGVKD. The CDR3 totals 16 residues. Trimming removed 6 bases from V and 1 base from J; junction bases left unmatched: 10. The CDR3 region is CAISPTSSGGTDTQYF. Here the CDR3 DNA reads TGTGCCATCAGCCCGACTAGCTCTGGTGGCACAGATACGCAGTATTTT.

The chain joins TRBV28 to TRBJ2-1; D unresolved. The CDR3 consists of 13 residues. From germline, CDR1 is MDHEN and CDR2 SYDVKM. V was shortened by 5 bases and J by 7 bases, with 12 bases between the two germline ends. The CDR3 spells CASSTPVGNEQFF. The CDR3 DNA reads as TGTGCCAGCAGTACCCCTGTGGGTAATGAGCAGTTCTTC.

V usage is TRBV9 and J usage is TRBJ2-3; D might be TRBD2 (6 bases). The V end was cut by 2 bases, the J end by 0 bases, with 7 bases between. Germline V gene sequence: CDR1 SGDLS, CDR2 YYNGEE. The CDR3 loop spans 14 amino acids. The CDR3 loop reads CASSVAGSTDTQYF. The CDR3 DNA follows: TGTGCCAGCAGCGTGGCGGGAAGCACAGATACGCAGTATTTT. The full variable domain, completed using reference TRBV9 and TRBJ2-3, is DSGVTQTPKHLITATGQRVTLRCSPRSGDLSVYWYQQSLDQGLQFLIQYYNGEERAKGNILERFSAQQFPDLHSELNLSSLELGDSALYFCASSVAGSTDTQYFGPGTRLTVL.

The chain combines TRBV5-1 with TRBJ1-6; D gene uncertain. V was cut by 5 bases and J by 9 bases, with 15 bases left in between. The germline CDR1 and CDR2 sequences are SGHRS and YFSETQ. This CDR3 has 14 amino acids. CDR3 DNA sequence: TGCGCCAGCAGGAAACTTTCGGCCCCTTCACCCCTCCACTTT. Translated: CASRKLSAPSPLHF.

This clone appeared once. The chain has TRBV10-2 and TRBJ2-1; D remains ambiguous. CDR1 is WSHSY and CDR2 is SAAADI in the germline V gene. The CDR3 runs to 14 residues. The germline V and J ends were trimmed by 0 bases and 4 bases, with 7 bases remaining between them. The CDR3 DNA follows: TGCGCCAGCAGTGAGTCATTGATATACAATGAGCAGTTCTTC. As protein: CASSESLIYNEQFF.